The next 13 T cell receptor beta chains were all read from a single sample in a study of regulatory T cells in long-lasting Graves disease. Specified time point: persistent/refractory GD, antithyroid drugs over 5 years with positive TRAb. Construction of the TCR library relied on RNA isolated from PBMCs. CDR3 regions were amplified by Arm-PCR using iRepertoire HTBI primers to build TCR beta libraries. TCRdb itself ran the multiplex PCR reads through MiXCR, one entry per CDR3 protein. The table has 650,000 to 850,000 distinct CDR3 sequences, around 32% seen once. Sequenced here: peripheral blood mononuclear cells (PBMCs), sampled when the disease was refractory, from a patient treated with antithyroid drugs. These receptors originate from a female donor with Graves disease.

In its sample, this clonotype was seen many times. V gene TRBV2 combines with J gene TRBJ1-4, with a weak D call TRBD1 (5 bases). Trimming left V 2 bases short and J 8 bases short, with 15 bases between. This CDR3 has 15 residues. Looked up from germline, CDR1 is SNHLY and CDR2 is FYNNEI. The CDR3 protein is CASSESAGMGEKLFF. In DNA form, the CDR3 reads TGTGCCAGCAGTGAATCAGCAGGGATGGGGGAAAAACTGTTTTTT. The entire variable domain, with the rest obtained from reference TRBV2 and TRBJ1-4, is as follows: EPEVTQTPSHQVTQMGQEVILRCVPISNHLYFYWYRQILGQKVEFLVSFYNNEISEKSEIFDDQFSVERPDGSNFTLKIRSTKLEDSAMYFCASSESAGMGEKLFFGSGTQLSVL.

The gene calls are TRBV10-1 and TRBJ2-4; a weak D match, TRBD2 (5 bases). The CDR3 runs to 14 residues. Trimming took off 7 bases at V and 6 bases at J, with 16 bases between the two ends. CDR1 and CDR2 from the germline V gene are WNHNN and SYGVQD (reference sequence). In DNA form, the CDR3 reads TGCGCCAGCAATGCCATGGACGGAGGAAACATTCAGTACTTC. Protein: CASNAMDGGNIQYF.

This clonotype was recorded a few times. The chain has TRBV27 and TRBJ2-7; a weak D match, TRBD2 (6 bases). The CDR3 contains 14 residues. V was shortened by 2 bases and J by 4 bases, with 12 bases between the two germline ends. Germline V gene data show CDR1 as MNHEY and CDR2 as SMNVEV (reference sequence). CDR3: CASSLAGTIYEQYF. CDR3 nucleotide sequence: TGTGCCAGCAGTTTAGCGGGAACCATTTACGAGCAGTACTTC.

In its sample, this clonotype was seen a few times. This chain links TRBV5-4 with TRBJ2-5, with 8 bases lining up with TRBD2. V lost 3 bases to trimming and J lost 5 bases; unmatched junction nucleotides: 6. CDR1 is SGHNT, CDR2 YYREEE, per germline (reference sequence). The CDR3 is 14 residues long. CDR3 in amino acids: CASSSGGEYETQYF. CDR3 coding DNA: TGTGCCAGCAGCTCCGGGGGGGAGTATGAGACCCAGTACTTC.

This clonotype was picked up a small number of times. A read error may produce the germline difference seen at one junction end. The rearrangement joins TRBV13 to TRBJ2-5; 16 nucleotides line up with TRBD2. Germline loops: CDR1 PRHDT, CDR2 FYEKMQ (reference sequence). The CDR3 sequence is 17 residues long. CDR3 DNA: TGTGCCAGCAGCCTAGGGACTAGCGGGAGGGACCAAGAGACCCAGTACTTC. It codes for CASSLGTSGRDQETQYF. Drawing the rest from reference TRBV13 and TRBJ2-5, the complete variable domain is AAGVIQSPRHLIKEKRETATLKCYPIPRHDTVYWYQQGPGQDPQFLISFYEKMQSDKGSIPDRFSAQQFSDYHSELNMSSLELGDSALYFCASSLGTSGRDQETQYFGPGTRLLVL.

This sequence joins TRBV19 and TRBJ1-5; D not certain. Trimming took off 5 bases at V and 0 bases at J, with 11 bases between the two ends. The CDR3 contains 15 residues. In germline, CDR1 is LNHDA, CDR2 SQIVND (reference sequence). CDR3 residues: CASSLAVNSNQPQHF. For the CDR3, the DNA is TGTGCCAGTAGTTTGGCAGTTAATAGCAATCAGCCCCAGCATTTT.

The chain is built from TRBV6-5 and TRBJ1-2; tentatively, D is TRBD1 (6 bases). This CDR3 region has 15 residues. Trimming took 2 bases from V and 8 from J, leaving 18 bases between them. Germline V lookup: CDR1 MNHEY, CDR2 SVGAGI. The chain's CDR3 is CASSYLQGPGRGYTF. Written as DNA, the CDR3 is TGTGCCAGCAGTTACCTACAGGGTCCCGGTAGGGGCTACACCTTC.

The chain couples TRBV20-1 to TRBJ2-5; no definite D call. CDR1 is DFQATT and CDR2 is SNEGSKA in the germline V gene (reference sequence). The V gene lost 6 bases and the J gene lost 1 base, with 9 bases spanning the gap. CDR3 length: 12 residues. The CDR3 reads CSALVGQETQYF. The DNA of the CDR3 is TGCAGTGCCCTCGTGGGCCAAGAGACCCAGTACTTC.

V and J are TRBV6-2 or TRBV6-3 and TRBJ1-2, with 7 bases aligning to TRBD1. V was pared by 2 bases and J by 7 bases, with 4 bases of the junction left unmatched. Looked up from germline, CDR1 is MNHEY and CDR2 is SVGEGT. This CDR3 spans 13 amino acids. The CDR3 DNA is TGTGCCAGCAGTTACGACAGGGTTGGTGGCTACACCTTC. Translating it yields CASSYDRVGGYTF.

The chain carries TRBV27 and TRBJ1-4, with D possibly being TRBD1 (6 bases). Germline V gene sequence: CDR1 MNHEY, CDR2 SMNVEV (reference sequence). V lost 2 bases and J lost 3, with 22 bases in between. CDR3 size: 19 residues. CDR3 sequence reads: CASSLGNRANSMANEKLFF. The CDR3 region has the DNA TGTGCCAGCAGTTTAGGCAACAGGGCGAATTCGATGGCTAATGAAAAACTGTTTTTT.

The table lists this clonotype with a few counts. CDR3 bases: TGTGCCTGGAGTATCCAAGAGACCCAGTACTTC. It translates to CAWSIQETQYF. V usage is TRBV30 and J usage is TRBJ2-5; D is unclear. Germline V lookup: CDR1 GTSNPN, CDR2 SVGIG (reference sequence). The CDR3 has 11 amino acids. Trimming took off 2 bases at V and 1 base at J, with 2 bases between the two ends.

The chain joins TRBV18 to TRBJ1-4; D remains ambiguous. Trimming stripped 2 bases from V and 8 bases from J, with 9 bases between. This CDR3 spans 13 amino acids. CDR1 is KGHSH and CDR2 is LQKENI in the germline V gene. The chain's CDR3 is CASSPGEGEKLFF. The CDR3 nucleotides read TGTGCCAGCTCACCAGGCGAGGGAGAAAAACTGTTTTTT.

This rearrangement joins TRBV29-1 to TRBJ1-1; possibly TRBD1 for D (6 bases). V was pared by 5 bases and J by 5 bases, with 15 bases between. The CDR3 covers 13 residues. CDR1 is SQVTM and CDR2 is ANQGSEA in the germline V gene. CDR3 in DNA: TGCAGCGTTAGTAGGAGGGGGATTACTGAAGCTTTCTTT. Translation: CSVSRRGITEAFF. Variable domain in full (rest from reference TRBV29-1 and TRBJ1-1): SAVISQKPSRDICQRGTSLTIQCQVDSQVTMMFWYRQQPGQSLTLIATANQGSEATYESGFVIDKFPISRPNLTFSTLTVSNMSPEDSSIYLCSVSRRGITEAFFGQGTRLTVV.